Listed below are T cell receptor beta chains from one sample, sequenced in a study of human T cells and chemical hapten exposure. TCRdb redid the calling of the RACE reads with MiXCR, one entry per CDR3 protein. Here the sample spans 100,000 to 150,000 distinct CDR3 sequences, approximately 13% being singletons. The sample in question was whole blood, obtained in connection with sensitization to the hapten diphenylcyclopropenone (DPC). These receptors were taken from a young man with alopecia areata. Some clones in this sample may be carry-over from other donors' samples. Both conserved end residues are part of each CDR3. Fields, in order: D gene, J gene, V gene, clone size, CDR3 DNA, CDR3 protein. D genes are given only for firm matches. The listing skips clone size in some rows; elsewhere it reads once, few, many or a size class.

D gene: -; J gene: TRBJ2-7; V gene: TRBV7-3; clone size: -; CDR3 DNA: TGTGCCAGCAGCTTAAGGGCAGGGGAAGACTACGAGCAGTACTTC; CDR3 protein: CASSLRAGEDYEQYF
D gene: TRBD1; J gene: TRBJ2-7; V gene: TRBV27; clone size: few; CDR3 DNA: TGTGCCAGCAGTTTACTCGGACAGGGGGCGGGCTACGAGCAGTACTTC; CDR3 protein: CASSLLGQGAGYEQYF
D gene: TRBD1; J gene: TRBJ2-5; V gene: TRBV19; clone size: -; CDR3 DNA: TGTGCCAGTAGTATAGATGTTGCCCACGGACAGGGGTACCAAGAGACCCAGTACTTC; CDR3 protein: CASSIDVAHGQGYQETQYF
D gene: -; J gene: TRBJ2-3; V gene: TRBV29-1; clone size: -; CDR3 DNA: TGCAGCGTTGTTAATCGCAGGGCCCCCCAGTATTTT; CDR3 protein: CSVVNRRAPQYF
D gene: TRBD1; J gene: TRBJ1-3; V gene: TRBV7-9; clone size: -; CDR3 DNA: TGTGCCAGCAGCTCAGGACAGGGGGAATCTGGAAACACCATATATTTT; CDR3 protein: CASSSGQGESGNTIYF
D gene: TRBD1; J gene: TRBJ2-3; V gene: TRBV3-1; clone size: few; CDR3 DNA: TGTGCCAGCAGGAAGACAGGGGGGCTAATGGATACGCAGTATTTT; CDR3 protein: CASRKTGGLMDTQYF
D gene: -; J gene: TRBJ2-1; V gene: TRBV4-2; clone size: -; CDR3 DNA: TGTGCCAGCAGCCAGGGCTTGGGTGAGCAGTTCTTC; CDR3 protein: CASSQGLGEQFF
D gene: TRBD2; J gene: TRBJ2-5; V gene: TRBV5-1; clone size: -; CDR3 DNA: TGCGCCAGCAGCTTGACGGGGGGGCCCCTGGAGACCCAGTACTTC; CDR3 protein: CASSLTGGPLETQYF
D gene: TRBD1; J gene: TRBJ2-1; V gene: TRBV20-1; clone size: many; CDR3 DNA: TGCAGTGCTTGTACTACTGAGGGGGCTGATCAGTTCTTC; CDR3 protein: CSACTTEGADQFF
D gene: -; J gene: TRBJ2-6; V gene: TRBV7-6; clone size: -; CDR3 DNA: TGTGCCAGCACCCTCGTCGAACTGCACTCTGGGGCCAACGTCCTGACTTTC; CDR3 protein: CASTLVELHSGANVLTF
D gene: -; J gene: TRBJ1-4; V gene: TRBV5-1; clone size: few; CDR3 DNA: TGCGCCAGTAATACAGGGACAACTAATGAAAAACTGTTTTTT; CDR3 protein: CASNTGTTNEKLFF
D gene: -; J gene: TRBJ1-5; V gene: TRBV5-6; clone size: few; CDR3 DNA: TGTGCCAGCAGCTTGTTTCAGGGAAGGGGATATAGCAATCAGCCCCAGCATTTT; CDR3 protein: CASSLFQGRGYSNQPQHF
D gene: -; J gene: TRBJ2-1; V gene: TRBV10-3; clone size: -; CDR3 DNA: TGTGCCATCAGTGAGAGGTTGGGGCTAGGGGAGCAGTTCTTC; CDR3 protein: CAISERLGLGEQFF
D gene: -; J gene: TRBJ1-2; V gene: TRBV7-9; clone size: many; CDR3 DNA: TGTGCCAGCAGCTCACCGAACCGTGGCTACACCTTC; CDR3 protein: CASSSPNRGYTF
D gene: -; J gene: TRBJ1-2; V gene: TRBV29-1; clone size: -; CDR3 DNA: TGCAGCGTTTCTACAGGGAGCAACTATGGCTACACCTTC; CDR3 protein: CSVSTGSNYGYTF
D gene: -; J gene: TRBJ2-1; V gene: TRBV7-8; clone size: many; CDR3 DNA: TGTGCCAGCAGCTTAGAATCCAGCTCCTACAATGAGCAGTTCTTC; CDR3 protein: CASSLESSSYNEQFF
D gene: -; J gene: TRBJ1-5; V gene: TRBV6-5; clone size: -; CDR3 DNA: TGTGCCAGCAGTTCGTGGGATAGCAATCAGCCCCAGCATTTT; CDR3 protein: CASSSWDSNQPQHF
D gene: -; J gene: TRBJ1-1; V gene: TRBV7-3; clone size: few; CDR3 DNA: TGTGCCAGCAGCTCGACTTTGGGCAAAACTGAAGCTTTCTTT; CDR3 protein: CASSSTLGKTEAFF
D gene: TRBD1; J gene: TRBJ2-3; V gene: TRBV28; clone size: many; CDR3 DNA: TGTGCCAGCAGTTCCCCGCCTGACAGGGGCCGCCAATACACAGATACGCAGTATTTT; CDR3 protein: CASSSPPDRGRQYTDTQYF
D gene: TRBD2; J gene: TRBJ2-1; V gene: TRBV6-6; clone size: many; CDR3 DNA: TGTGCCAGCAGTTACCGCGGGACTAGCCGGGATTACAATGAGCAGTTCTTC; CDR3 protein: CASSYRGTSRDYNEQFF
D gene: -; J gene: TRBJ1-5; V gene: TRBV2; clone size: -; CDR3 DNA: TGTGCCAGCACAGGAGATAGCAATCAGCCCCAGCATTTT; CDR3 protein: CASTGDSNQPQHF
D gene: -; J gene: TRBJ2-2; V gene: TRBV6-2/TRBV6-3; clone size: -; CDR3 DNA: TGTGCCAGCAGTACAGGGACCCTGAACACCGGGGAGCTGTTTTTT; CDR3 protein: CASSTGTLNTGELFF
D gene: TRBD1; J gene: TRBJ1-4; V gene: TRBV20-1; clone size: -; CDR3 DNA: TGCAGTGCTTCCCGGGACAGGATAGCAACTAATGAAAAACTGTTTTTT; CDR3 protein: CSASRDRIATNEKLFF
D gene: -; J gene: TRBJ1-1; V gene: TRBV20-1; clone size: few; CDR3 DNA: TGCAGTGCTGGCCGGGAGGAAAGATTGGCTTTCTTT; CDR3 protein: CSAGREERLAFF
D gene: TRBD1; J gene: TRBJ2-3; V gene: TRBV6-1; clone size: once; CDR3 DNA: TGTGCCAGCATTAGGACAGGCGGAGGCACAGATACGCAGTATTTT; CDR3 protein: CASIRTGGGTDTQYF
D gene: -; J gene: TRBJ2-1; V gene: TRBV7-3; clone size: -; CDR3 DNA: TGTGCCAGCAGCTTAACGGCGGGCTCCTACAATGAGCAGTTCTTC; CDR3 protein: CASSLTAGSYNEQFF
D gene: -; J gene: TRBJ1-5; V gene: TRBV5-3; clone size: -; CDR3 DNA: TGTGCCAGAAGCTATAAGACAGGTCCGGCCAAGCCCCAGCATTTT; CDR3 protein: CARSYKTGPAKPQHF
D gene: -; J gene: TRBJ2-7; V gene: TRBV28; clone size: -; CDR3 DNA: TGTGCCAGCAGCAAAGGACAGTTAAACACCTACGAGCAGTACTTC; CDR3 protein: CASSKGQLNTYEQYF
D gene: -; J gene: TRBJ2-2; V gene: TRBV3-1; clone size: -; CDR3 DNA: TGTGCCAGCAGCCAAGATGGGGATTTCGCCGGGGAGCTGTTTTTT; CDR3 protein: CASSQDGDFAGELFF
D gene: -; J gene: TRBJ2-2; V gene: TRBV10-1; clone size: -; CDR3 DNA: TGCGCCAGCAGTGAGTTGACCAGGGAAACCGGGGAGCTGTTTTTT; CDR3 protein: CASSELTRETGELFF
D gene: TRBD1; J gene: TRBJ1-6; V gene: TRBV18; clone size: -; CDR3 DNA: TGTGCCAGCTCACCATTCCGGGGAGGGGGCTCACCCCTCCACTTT; CDR3 protein: CASSPFRGGGSPLHF
D gene: TRBD1; J gene: TRBJ2-3; V gene: TRBV7-2; clone size: few; CDR3 DNA: TGTGCCAGCAGCTTAGCCGGGACAGGGACCGCAGATACGCAGTATTTT; CDR3 protein: CASSLAGTGTADTQYF
D gene: -; J gene: TRBJ1-3; V gene: TRBV20-1; clone size: -; CDR3 DNA: TGCAGTGCTAGAGACCCTTTGGGAAACACCATATATTTT; CDR3 protein: CSARDPLGNTIYF
D gene: TRBD2; J gene: TRBJ2-1; V gene: TRBV27; clone size: few; CDR3 DNA: TGTGCCAGCAGCCTAGCGGGGGGTGACAATGAGCAGTTCTTC; CDR3 protein: CASSLAGGDNEQFF
D gene: -; J gene: TRBJ2-5; V gene: TRBV6-2/TRBV6-3; clone size: few; CDR3 DNA: TGTGCCAGCAGTCGTCCGCCCTGGACCCAGTACTTC; CDR3 protein: CASSRPPWTQYF
D gene: TRBD1; J gene: TRBJ1-4; V gene: TRBV12-3/TRBV12-4; clone size: -; CDR3 DNA: TGTGCCAGCAGTCCCGATAATTACAGGGGCCTTAATGAAAAACTGTTTTTT; CDR3 protein: CASSPDNYRGLNEKLFF
D gene: TRBD1; J gene: TRBJ2-2; V gene: TRBV11-3; clone size: -; CDR3 DNA: TGTGCCAGCAGCTTAGAAGGGTTCCGGACAGGCGCGACCGGGGAGCTGTTTTTT; CDR3 protein: CASSLEGFRTGATGELFF
D gene: TRBD2; J gene: TRBJ2-7; V gene: TRBV28; clone size: -; CDR3 DNA: TGTGCCAGCAGCGAGACCGGACTAGCGGGGACCAACGAGCAGTACTTC; CDR3 protein: CASSETGLAGTNEQYF
D gene: -; J gene: TRBJ1-4; V gene: TRBV28; clone size: few; CDR3 DNA: TGTGCCAGCAGTTTCGATCGGGGGACCTACGGTGAAAAACTGTTTTTT; CDR3 protein: CASSFDRGTYGEKLFF
D gene: -; J gene: TRBJ2-2; V gene: TRBV7-3; clone size: -; CDR3 DNA: TGTGCCAGCAGCTTAACGGGACAAGCGAACACCGGGGAGCTGTTTTTT; CDR3 protein: CASSLTGQANTGELFF
D gene: TRBD2; J gene: TRBJ2-5; V gene: TRBV27; clone size: -; CDR3 DNA: TGTGCCAGCAGTTTATCGTCTAGCGGGGGACAAGAGACCCAGTACTTC; CDR3 protein: CASSLSSSGGQETQYF
D gene: -; J gene: TRBJ2-7; V gene: TRBV7-2; clone size: many; CDR3 DNA: TGTGCCAGCAGCCCTTCCGGGACGGACCCTTACGAGCAGTACTTC; CDR3 protein: CASSPSGTDPYEQYF
D gene: TRBD2; J gene: TRBJ2-3; V gene: TRBV5-4; clone size: many; CDR3 DNA: TGTGCCAGCAGCCCCGGACTAGCGGGGTACACAGATACGCAGTATTTT; CDR3 protein: CASSPGLAGYTDTQYF
D gene: -; J gene: TRBJ1-1; V gene: TRBV5-1; clone size: -; CDR3 DNA: TGCGCCAGTACCGGGACCTTTGGGACTGAAGCTTTCTTT; CDR3 protein: CASTGTFGTEAFF
D gene: TRBD1; J gene: TRBJ1-6; V gene: TRBV9; clone size: -; CDR3 DNA: TGTGCCAGCAGCGTAGAGGACAGGGTAGGGTCACCCCTCCACTTT; CDR3 protein: CASSVEDRVGSPLHF
D gene: TRBD1; J gene: TRBJ1-1; V gene: TRBV6-2/TRBV6-3; clone size: many; CDR3 DNA: TGTGCCAGCAGTTACCCCTTTCAGGGGGCGCGAACTGAAGCTTTCTTT; CDR3 protein: CASSYPFQGARTEAFF
D gene: TRBD1; J gene: TRBJ1-2; V gene: TRBV4-3; clone size: -; CDR3 DNA: TGCGCCAGCAGCCAAACAGGGGGATCTGGCTACACCTTC; CDR3 protein: CASSQTGGSGYTF